This is a list of T cell receptor beta chains from one sample in a study of technical replicates of blood from a handful of donors. This table comes from immunoSEQ multiplex PCR, and its TCRdb copy is limited to in-frame clones, with some not included. The table lists about 76,000 clones, around 86% of them singletons, with under 5.5% in the top ten. Sequencing used PBMCs. The receptor source for this set is a human donor in good health. Some clones in this sample may be carry-over from other donors' samples. Both conserved end residues are trimmed from each CDR3. The order of the fields is J gene, D gene, V gene, CDR3 protein. D genes are given only for firm matches.

J gene: TRBJ1-1
D gene: .
V gene: TRBV4-3
CDR3 protein: ASSQRQDTEAF

J gene: TRBJ2-2
D gene: TRBD2
V gene: TRBV30
CDR3 protein: AWKLAGNTGELF

J gene: TRBJ2-7
D gene: TRBD1
V gene: TRBV27
CDR3 protein: ASRWDRGGEQY

J gene: TRBJ2-7
D gene: TRBD1
V gene: TRBV7-3
CDR3 protein: ASSEGQGIYEQY

J gene: TRBJ2-7
D gene: TRBD2
V gene: TRBV27
CDR3 protein: ASSLSLYRGAYEQY

J gene: TRBJ2-7
D gene: TRBD1
V gene: TRBV9
CDR3 protein: ASSVGSAGTGGFYEQY

J gene: TRBJ2-1
D gene: TRBD2
V gene: TRBV11-1
CDR3 protein: ASTELAGGNNEQF

J gene: TRBJ2-5
D gene: .
V gene: TRBV6-1
CDR3 protein: ASIQFQTQY

J gene: TRBJ2-7
D gene: .
V gene: TRBV4-1
CDR3 protein: ASSQFITTGRPQQY

J gene: TRBJ2-7
D gene: .
V gene: TRBV5-4
CDR3 protein: ASSLNRGRGSGEQY

J gene: TRBJ1-1
D gene: TRBD1
V gene: TRBV18
CDR3 protein: ASSRGQGDTEAF

J gene: TRBJ1-1
D gene: .
V gene: TRBV6-6
CDR3 protein: ASSNPEGRRPEAF

J gene: TRBJ2-1
D gene: TRBD2
V gene: TRBV11-1
CDR3 protein: ASSLVAGGLGEQF

J gene: TRBJ2-3
D gene: TRBD1
V gene: TRBV7-3
CDR3 protein: ASSPKTRGLGTDTQY

J gene: TRBJ1-2
D gene: .
V gene: TRBV13
CDR3 protein: ASSLRSGNYGYT

J gene: TRBJ2-2
D gene: TRBD2
V gene: TRBV7-2
CDR3 protein: ASSFDGTSGTGELF

J gene: TRBJ1-2
D gene: TRBD1
V gene: TRBV9
CDR3 protein: ASSGQGVYGYT

J gene: TRBJ2-7
D gene: .
V gene: TRBV11-2
CDR3 protein: ASSYTSGYEQY

J gene: TRBJ2-3
D gene: TRBD2
V gene: TRBV15
CDR3 protein: ATSRPRSGRSTDTQY

J gene: TRBJ2-3
D gene: .
V gene: TRBV4-3
CDR3 protein: ASSQRERADTQY

J gene: TRBJ2-1
D gene: TRBD2
V gene: TRBV5-1
CDR3 protein: ASSLSGGYNEQF

J gene: TRBJ2-5
D gene: .
V gene: TRBV5-4
CDR3 protein: ASSLVDRQETQY

J gene: TRBJ2-5
D gene: .
V gene: TRBV9
CDR3 protein: ASSVAGGRQETQY

J gene: TRBJ1-2
D gene: .
V gene: TRBV18
CDR3 protein: ASSPLFRDNDGYT

J gene: TRBJ1-1
D gene: .
V gene: TRBV5-1
CDR3 protein: ASSSGQPNTEAF

J gene: TRBJ2-1
D gene: .
V gene: TRBV2
CDR3 protein: ASSEMGGYNEQF

J gene: TRBJ1-5
D gene: TRBD1
V gene: TRBV19
CDR3 protein: ASIGGQGLWPQH

J gene: TRBJ2-7
D gene: .
V gene: TRBV7-3
CDR3 protein: ASSFYGGSDEQY

J gene: TRBJ2-4
D gene: .
V gene: TRBV6-5
CDR3 protein: ASSYSGAKNIQY

J gene: TRBJ1-1
D gene: .
V gene: TRBV23-1
CDR3 protein: AGPKRDTEAF

J gene: TRBJ2-7
D gene: TRBD2
V gene: TRBV2
CDR3 protein: ASTRGLAGNYEQY

J gene: TRBJ2-5
D gene: .
V gene: TRBV9
CDR3 protein: ASSLTHGGRVQETQY

J gene: TRBJ2-1
D gene: .
V gene: TRBV4-3
CDR3 protein: ASSQDRQGGNEQF